This entry is about one T cell receptor (beta chain). Data came from immunoSEQ multiplex PCR; TCRdb stores just in-frame clones and leaves some out. The repertoire includes some 40,000 clones, about 92% of them detected once, and 0.75% to 0.85% sits in the top ten. This record belongs to a study of T cell changes during pregnancy in multiple sclerosis. Germline CDR1 reads SGDLS; CDR2 reads YYNGEE. The CDR3 extends over 16 amino acids. The germline V and J ends were trimmed by 0 bases and 2 bases, with 14 bases remaining between them. This clonotype was sampled from a female donor with multiple sclerosis, enrolled in a pregnancy study. The source material was CD4+ T cells from peripheral blood mononuclear cells, sampled in the third trimester of pregnancy. The chain links TRBV9 to TRBJ2-5; D is possibly TRBD2 (5 bases). The CDR3 loop reads CASSVGAGGSQETQYF. The CDR3 DNA sequence: TGTGCCAGCAGCGTAGGCGCAGGAGGCTCTCAAGAGACCCAGTACTTC.